Listed below are T cell receptor beta chains from one sample, sequenced in a study of shared clonotypes between healthy human individuals. Profiled with immunoSEQ multiplex PCR; TCRdb holds only in-frame clones, not every one. The data hold about half a million clones, with roughly 83% observed a single time. The sequencing input was PBMCs. The receptor set was obtained from a woman between 35 and 50 years old in good health. Some clones in this sample may be carry-over from other donors' samples. Both conserved end residues are part of each CDR3. The D gene is left open where the match is weak. Size is omitted from some rows. Given values are once, few, many or a class for expanded clones.

d_gene	v_gene	abundance	j_gene	CDR3nt	CDR3aa
TRBD2	TRBV25-1	once	TRBJ2-3	TGTGCCAGCAGCAGGGAGGGTTACACAGATACGCAGTATTTT	CASSREGYTDTQYF
-	TRBV10-2	few	TRBJ1-1	TGCGCCAGCAGTGAAGCGCAGAACACTGAAGCTTTCTTT	CASSEAQNTEAFF
-	TRBV7-2	-	TRBJ2-7	TGTGCCAGCAGCTCCCCAAATATACAGGGTTTGGACTTC	CASSSPNIQGLDF
-	TRBV5-1	-	TRBJ2-1	TGCGCCAGCAGCTTGGTGTTTGAGACTAGAGGTAGTAATGAGCAGTTCTTC	CASSLVFETRGSNEQFF
-	TRBV19	-	TRBJ2-7	TGTGCCAGTAGTATTCCCGGGGACTCCTACGAGCAGTACTTC	CASSIPGDSYEQYF
-	TRBV5-1	-	TRBJ1-1	TGCGCCAGCCAGGGCCAGGGGAACACTGAAGCTTTCTTT	CASQGQGNTEAFF
-	TRBV7-9	-	TRBJ2-1	TGTGCCAGCACCGAATTAGGGCCTGACAATGAGCAGTTCTTC	CASTELGPDNEQFF
TRBD1	TRBV29-1	-	TRBJ2-1	TGCAGCGTTGAATTGGGGACAGGGGAGTTCTACAATGAGCAGTTCTTC	CSVELGTGEFYNEQFF
TRBD1	TRBV5-6	-	TRBJ1-1	TGTGCCAGCAGCGGGGACACAGGGGCCATGAACACTGAAGCTTTCTTT	CASSGDTGAMNTEAFF
TRBD1	TRBV5-4	few	TRBJ2-6	TGTGCCAGCAGCACGGGACAGGGGCCTGCAGGGGCCAACGTCCTGACTTTC	CASSTGQGPAGANVLTF
-	TRBV5-4	-	TRBJ1-3	TGTGCCAGCAGCTTGGGACAGGAGGTTGGAAACACCATATATTTT	CASSLGQEVGNTIYF